This is a list of T cell receptor beta chains from one sample in a study of PD-1 blockade in classical Hodgkin lymphoma. Sequencing was performed with immunoSEQ multiplex PCR; in TCRdb, only in-frame clones are kept and a portion is missing. In the table there are tens of thousands of clones, approximately 90% of which are singletons. The sample was peripheral blood mononuclear cells (PBMCs). Receptors originate from a human donor with classical Hodgkin lymphoma. Both conserved end residues are part of each CDR3. The D gene is left open where the match is weak. Clone size is shown for a subset of rows, as once, few, many or a class of expanded clone.

v_gene	j_gene	abundance	d_gene	CDR3aa	CDR3nt
TRBV7-3	TRBJ2-1	NA	TRBD1	CASSLTRTGNNEQFF	TGTGCCAGCAGCTTAACTCGGACAGGTAACAATGAGCAGTTCTTC
TRBV12-5	TRBJ2-3	once	TRBD2	CASGLGLAGGDTQYF	TGTGCTAGTGGTTTGGGACTAGCGGGAGGAGATACGCAGTATTTT
TRBV5-6	TRBJ1-1	once	TRBD1	CASSRRGQTNTEAFF	TGTGCCAGCAGCCGGAGGGGACAGACTAACACTGAAGCTTTCTTT
TRBV11-3	TRBJ2-1	NA	TRBD2	CASSSAGTSGSVLINEQFF	TGTGCCAGCAGCTCCGCCGGGACTAGCGGGAGCGTACTCATCAATGAGCAGTTCTTC
TRBV11-2	TRBJ1-2	NA	TRBD1	CASSNVRGQGNGYTF	TGTGCCAGCAGCAACGTCAGGGGGCAAGGAAATGGCTACACCTTC
TRBV19	TRBJ1-2	NA	TRBD1	CASSISRDRGAKNYGYTF	TGTGCCAGTAGTATTTCCCGGGACAGGGGCGCGAAGAACTATGGCTACACCTTC
TRBV7-3	TRBJ2-5	NA	NA	CASSLSGAGQETQYF	TGTGCCAGCAGCTTATCCGGGGCGGGTCAAGAGACCCAGTACTTC
TRBV28	TRBJ2-2	NA	TRBD1	CASSFLTGANGELFF	TGTGCCAGCAGTTTTTTGACAGGGGCTAACGGGGAGCTGTTTTTT
TRBV4-1	TRBJ2-7	NA	NA	CASSPGSYEQYF	TGCGCCAGCTCCCCGGGGTCATACGAGCAGTACTTC
TRBV23-1	TRBJ2-5	NA	NA	CAQTDAGPQETQYF	TGCGCCCAGACCGACGCCGGGCCCCAAGAGACCCAGTACTTC